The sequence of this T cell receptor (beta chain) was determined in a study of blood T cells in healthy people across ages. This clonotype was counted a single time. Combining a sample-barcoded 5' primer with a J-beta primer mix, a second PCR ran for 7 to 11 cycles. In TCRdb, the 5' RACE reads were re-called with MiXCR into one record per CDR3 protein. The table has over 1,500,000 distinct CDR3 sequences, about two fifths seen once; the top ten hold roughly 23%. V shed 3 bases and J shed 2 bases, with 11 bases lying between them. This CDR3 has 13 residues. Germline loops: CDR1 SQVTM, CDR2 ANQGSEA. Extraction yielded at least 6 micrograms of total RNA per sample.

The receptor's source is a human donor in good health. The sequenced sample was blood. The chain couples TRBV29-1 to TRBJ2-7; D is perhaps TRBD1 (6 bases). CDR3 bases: TGCAGCGTTGATGGCGACAGGCCCTACGAGCAGTACTTC. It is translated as CSVDGDRPYEQYF.